This T cell receptor (beta chain) was found in a study of blood T cells in healthy people across ages. The use of a sample-barcoded 5' primer and a J-beta primer mix characterized a second PCR of roughly 6 to 11 cycles. TCRdb passed the 5' RACE reads through MiXCR, listing each CDR3 protein once. The sample contains 550,000 to 750,000 distinct CDR3 sequences, roughly 21% of which appear only once. Trimming stripped 6 bases from V and 6 bases from J, with 12 bases between. The CDR3 runs to 13 residues. Per the germline V gene, CDR1 is MNHNY and CDR2 is SVGAGI (reference sequence). The J gene is TRBJ2-1, the V gene TRBV6-6; possible D gene TRBD2, 6 bases. The sequenced sample was blood. The sequence was collected from a man aged 70-80 years in good health. In DNA, the CDR3 is TGTGCCAGCAGGGGGGGACTCACCAATGAGCAGTTCTTC. Its translation is CASRGGLTNEQFF.